One sample yielded the 21 T cell receptor beta chains listed below, sequenced in a study of response to subunit inactivated influenza vaccine. MiXCR was run by TCRdb on the RT-PCR reads, yielding one entry per CDR3 protein. The data hold 800,000 to 1,000,000 distinct CDR3 sequences, with around 21% observed a single time. The input for sequencing was PBMCs from blood, taken about 5 days after vaccination. The receptors here all came from a man aged 50-59 years who received an inactivated influenza vaccine.

The chain employs TRBV11-2 and TRBJ2-7; weak D call: TRBD2 (5 bases). V shed 6 bases and J shed 2 bases, with 17 bases lying between them. CDR3 length: 15 amino acids. Germline-derived CDR1 and CDR2 are SGHAT and FQNNGV. CDR3 loop: CASRFLRGQPYEQYF. CDR3 DNA sequence: TGTGCCAGCAGGTTCCTTAGAGGGCAGCCCTACGAGCAGTACTTC.

J is TRBJ2-7 and V is TRBV4-3; 8 nucleotides agree with TRBD1. This CDR3 is 15 amino acids long. Germline CDR1 and CDR2: LGHNA and YSLEER. After removal of 3 bases from V and 3 bases from J, the junction contained 7 bases not matched to a gene. This CDR3 reads CASSHDRGTFYEQYF. As DNA, the CDR3 is TGCGCCAGCAGCCATGACAGGGGTACGTTCTACGAGCAGTACTTC.

The chain has TRBV6-6 and TRBJ1-1; D might be TRBD1 (6 bases). Looked up from germline, CDR1 is MNHNY and CDR2 is SVGAGI (reference sequence). The CDR3 is 13 amino acids. Trimming took 2 bases from V and 7 from J, leaving 11 bases between them. In DNA, the CDR3 is TGTGCCAGCAGTTACCTACAGGGAATTGAAGCTTTCTTT. Protein: CASSYLQGIEAFF.

This chain joins TRBV9 and TRBJ1-6, with D perhaps matching TRBD1 (6 bases). Germline V gives CDR1 SGDLS, CDR2 YYNGEE. V gave up 0 bases and J gave up 14 bases, with 12 bases separating them. This CDR3 region has 13 residues. This CDR3 is CASSVEGRGTLHF. The CDR3 DNA sequence: TGTGCCAGCAGCGTAGAGGGGAGGGGGACCCTCCACTTT.

In this sample, this clonotype turned up a few times. The chain uses TRBV9 and TRBJ1-1, with 9 bases fitting TRBD1. There are 13 residues in the CDR3. Germline values: CDR1 SGDLS, CDR2 YYNGEE. V lost 4 bases and J lost 7; bases outside the gene matches: 5. The CDR3 coding sequence is TGTGCCAGCAGCTCACGGGGACAGGGTGAAGCTTTCTTT. It codes for CASSSRGQGEAFF. Full variable domain (outside the CDR3, taken from reference TRBV9 and TRBJ1-1): DSGVTQTPKHLITATGQRVTLRCSPRSGDLSVYWYQQSLDQGLQFLIQYYNGEERAKGNILERFSAQQFPDLHSELNLSSLELGDSALYFCASSSRGQGEAFFGQGTRLTVV.

The gene calls are TRBV10-3 and TRBJ1-3; D is unclear. The V end lost 6 bases, the J end lost 0 bases, and 15 bases lay between the germline ends. The CDR3 has 16 residues. CDR1 ENHRY and CDR2 SYGVKD come from the germline V gene. The CDR3 loop is CAIRPFGGLSGNTIYF. CDR3 bases: TGTGCCATCAGGCCATTCGGAGGCCTCTCTGGAAACACCATATATTTT.

Only a few counts were recorded for this clonotype. This rearrangement joins TRBV27 to TRBJ1-2; no definite D call. CDR3 length equals 9 residues. V was clipped by 8 bases and J by 5 bases, with 3 bases between them. Germline V gene data show CDR1 as MNHEY and CDR2 as SMNVEV (reference sequence). The CDR3 spells CASVYGYTF. CDR3 DNA sequence: TGTGCCAGCGTATATGGCTACACCTTC.

This chain links TRBV6-6 with TRBJ2-2; D gene ambiguous. Germline CDR1 and CDR2: MNHNY and SVGAGI (reference sequence). Deletions cut 7 bases from V and 4 bases from J, with 7 bases between. The CDR3 covers 12 residues. Here the CDR3 DNA reads TGTGCCAGCATTGGCGGCACCGGGGAGCTGTTTTTT. Translated: CASIGGTGELFF.

With respect to this clonotype: A read error may be the cause here, since a much bigger clone is one base away. The chain joins TRBV21-1 to TRBJ1-5; no DNA check was done on the table's D call, TRBD1. TRBV21-1 is described as a pseudogene. This CDR3 comprises 13 residues. In nucleotides, the CDR3 is TGTGCCAGCAGCCCCAGACAGAATCAGCCCCAGCATTTT. Amino acid sequence: CASSPRQNQPQHF.

The V gene is TRBV6-1, the J gene TRBJ2-1, with 11 nucleotides matching TRBD1. CDR1 is MNHNS, CDR2 SASEGT, per germline. This CDR3 has 15 residues. Trimming cost V 6 bases and J 6 bases; bases outside gene matches: 7. DNA of the CDR3: TGTGCCAGCAGATCCGGACAGGGGGCGGGCAATGAGCAGTTCTTC. Protein product: CASRSGQGAGNEQFF.

The V call is TRBV9, the J call TRBJ2-7; TRBD1 agrees at 7 bases. Germline-derived CDR1 and CDR2 are SGDLS and YYNGEE. This CDR3 region has 12 residues. The V segment lost 7 bases and the J segment 6 bases; nucleotides outside the gene matches: 7. The DNA for the CDR3 is TGTGCCAGCGGGACAGCCCCCTTCGAGCAGTACTTC. This sequence encodes CASGTAPFEQYF.

V usage is TRBV5-1 and J usage is TRBJ1-1; TRBD1 is a possible D gene (5 bases). Trimming shortened V by 4 bases and J by 0 bases, and 19 bases separated the two germline ends. There are 17 residues in the CDR3. Looked up from germline, CDR1 is SGHRS and CDR2 is YFSETQ. CDR3 amino acids: CASSPDGGTIMNTEAFF. Here the CDR3 DNA reads TGCGCCAGCAGCCCGGACGGGGGGACTATTATGAACACTGAAGCTTTCTTT.

This clonotype was seen only a few times. The chain has TRBV3-1 and TRBJ2-2; 7 nucleotides match TRBD2. The CDR3 extends over 18 amino acids. From germline, CDR1 is LGHDT and CDR2 YNNKEL (reference sequence). J gave up 0 bases and V 1 base, and 8 bases lay outside the gene matches. CDR3 sequence: CASSQGLSGRTNTGELFF. Here the CDR3 DNA reads TGTGCCAGCAGCCAAGGTCTTAGCGGGCGTACGAACACCGGGGAGCTGTTTTTT.

The chain has TRBV7-2 and TRBJ2-7; no definite D call. Germline V gives CDR1 SGHTA, CDR2 FQGNSA. The CDR3 spans 15 residues. V was trimmed by 5 bases and J by 2 bases, leaving 16 bases between them. The CDR3 nucleotides are TGTGCCAGCAGCCCAATGGACGTGCCCACCTACGAGCAGTACTTC. Translating it yields CASSPMDVPTYEQYF.

This clonotype turned up a few times. V gene TRBV29-1 combines with J gene TRBJ1-2; unclear D gene. V was pared by 3 bases and J by 7 bases, with 6 bases between. The V gene's germline CDR1 is SQVTM and CDR2 ANQGSEA. The CDR3 spans 10 residues. Here the CDR3 reads CSVDRSGYTF. The CDR3 DNA reads as TGCAGCGTTGACAGGAGTGGCTACACCTTC.

This rearrangement joins TRBV25-1 to TRBJ2-3, with 8 nucleotides matching TRBD2. The CDR3 runs 16 residues. Germline V CDR1 and CDR2: MGHDK, SYGVNS. Losses at the gene ends were 6 bases for V and 3 bases for J; bases not matched to a gene: 11. This chain's CDR3 is CASSPLTGGPTDTQYF. The DNA of the CDR3 is TGTGCCAGCAGCCCACTAACGGGAGGGCCAACAGATACGCAGTATTTT.

The rearrangement links TRBV18 to TRBJ2-1; 7 bases line up with TRBD1. Germline loops: CDR1 KGHSH, CDR2 LQKENI. With 5 bases clipped from V and 6 bases from J, the junction kept 10 bases outside the gene matches. The CDR3 covers 15 residues. CDR3 coding DNA: TGTGCCAGCTCATCGGTGGACAGGCCGGGCAATGAGCAGTTCTTC. Translation gives CASSSVDRPGNEQFF.

This clonotype turned up a few times. The CDR3 nucleotides are TGTGCCAGCAGCCTCTGGACAGAACCTAACTCCTACGAGCAGTACTTC. It specifies CASSLWTEPNSYEQYF. This rearrangement joins TRBV21-1 to TRBJ2-7; the listed D gene, TRBD1, was not tested against the DNA. TRBV21-1 is tagged as a pseudogene. This CDR3 spans 16 amino acids.

There are a few counts of this clonotype. This chain links TRBV10-3 with TRBJ1-6; 9 nucleotides line up with TRBD1. CDR3 length: 14 residues. Germline-derived CDR1 and CDR2 are ENHRY and SYGVKD. J was trimmed by 8 bases and V by 5 bases; bases with no gene match: 4. CDR3 bases: TGTGCCATCAGTTCGGGACAGGGAGATTCACCCCTCCACTTT. Translated: CAISSGQGDSPLHF.

The chain uses TRBV6-2 or TRBV6-3 and TRBJ2-7, with a weak D call TRBD1 (5 bases). Trimming stripped 0 bases from V and 4 bases from J, with 16 bases between. The CDR3 has 16 amino acids. Looked up from germline, CDR1 is MNHEY and CDR2 is SVGEGT. CDR3 DNA sequence: TGTGCCAGCAGTTACTCGCTGTTGGCAGGGTGGTACGAGCAGTACTTC. The encoded protein is CASSYSLLAGWYEQYF.

The chain carries TRBV5-1 and TRBJ2-5; 8 bases fit TRBD2. Germline lookup yields CDR1 SGHRS and CDR2 YFSETQ. V shed 0 bases and J 4 bases; nucleotides not matched to a gene: 5. The CDR3 runs to 15 residues. The DNA for the CDR3 is TGCGCCAGCAGCTTGGGATACGGGGGGGCAGAGACCCAGTACTTC. Encoded protein: CASSLGYGGAETQYF.